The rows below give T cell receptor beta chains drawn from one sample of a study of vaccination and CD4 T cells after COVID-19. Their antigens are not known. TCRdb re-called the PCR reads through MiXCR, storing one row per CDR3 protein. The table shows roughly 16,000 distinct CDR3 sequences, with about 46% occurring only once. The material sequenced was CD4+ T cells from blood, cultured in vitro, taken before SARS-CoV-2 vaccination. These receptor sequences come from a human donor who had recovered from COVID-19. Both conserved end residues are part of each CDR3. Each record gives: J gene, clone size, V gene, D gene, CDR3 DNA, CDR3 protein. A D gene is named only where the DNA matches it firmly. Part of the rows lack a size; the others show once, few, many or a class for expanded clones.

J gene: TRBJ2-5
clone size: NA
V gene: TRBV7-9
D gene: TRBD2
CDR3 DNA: TGTGCCAGCCCTGGACTAGCGGGAGGTGAAGAGACCCAGTACTTC
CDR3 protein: CASPGLAGGEETQYF

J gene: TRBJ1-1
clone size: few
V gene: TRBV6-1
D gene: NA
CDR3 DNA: TGTGCCAGCAGTACCTGGGACCGCTTGAACACTGAAGCTTTCTTT
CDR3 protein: CASSTWDRLNTEAFF

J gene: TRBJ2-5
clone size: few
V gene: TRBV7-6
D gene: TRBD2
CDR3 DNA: TGTGCCAGCAGCTTAGGGAGCGGGAGGGCCGGTGAGACCCAGTACTTC
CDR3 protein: CASSLGSGRAGETQYF

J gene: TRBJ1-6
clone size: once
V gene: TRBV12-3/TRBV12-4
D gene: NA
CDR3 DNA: TGTGCCAGCAGGTGGGGAGATCCTAATTCGCCCCTCCACTTT
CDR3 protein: CASRWGDPNSPLHF

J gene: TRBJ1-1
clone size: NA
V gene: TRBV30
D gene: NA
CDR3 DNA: TGTGCCGGTATGCGAAACACTGAAGCTTTCTTT
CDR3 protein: CAGMRNTEAFF

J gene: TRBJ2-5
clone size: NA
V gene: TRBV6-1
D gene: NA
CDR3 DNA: TGTGCCAGCAGTCAAGAGACCCAGTACTTC
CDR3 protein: CASSQETQYF

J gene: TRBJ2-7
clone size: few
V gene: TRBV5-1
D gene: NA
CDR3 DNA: TGCGCCAGCAGCTTGGGGAACCCCCCCCACGAGCAGTACTTC
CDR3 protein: CASSLGNPPHEQYF

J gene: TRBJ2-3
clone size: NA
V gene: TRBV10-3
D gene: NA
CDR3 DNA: TGTGCCATCAGCCACAGAGAAGGGGGGCGAGGAGATACGCAGTATTTT
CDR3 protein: CAISHREGGRGDTQYF

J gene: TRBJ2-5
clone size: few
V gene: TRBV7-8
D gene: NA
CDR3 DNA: TGTGCCAGCAGCTGGGGGACGGAGAAGACCCAGTACTTC
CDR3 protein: CASSWGTEKTQYF

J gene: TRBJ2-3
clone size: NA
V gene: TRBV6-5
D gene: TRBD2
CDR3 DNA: TGTGCCAGCAGTTACTCCTCCGGCGGGAGTGGCACAGATACGCAGTATTTT
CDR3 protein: CASSYSSGGSGTDTQYF

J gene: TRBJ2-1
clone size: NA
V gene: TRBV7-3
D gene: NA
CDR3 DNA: TGTGCCAGCAGCGCGGCAGGGCGCTATGAGCAGTTCTTC
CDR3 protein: CASSAAGRYEQFF

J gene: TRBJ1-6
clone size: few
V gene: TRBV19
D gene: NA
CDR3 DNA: TGTGCCAGTAGTACCCTCGGACCCGGCGAGAATTCACCCCTCCACTTT
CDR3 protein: CASSTLGPGENSPLHF

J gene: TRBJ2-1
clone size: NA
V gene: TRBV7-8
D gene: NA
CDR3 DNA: TGTGCCAGCGCCACCCGGGGGACCTACAATGAGCAGTTCTTC
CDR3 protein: CASATRGTYNEQFF

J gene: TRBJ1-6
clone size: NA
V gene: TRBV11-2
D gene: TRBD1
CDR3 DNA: TGTGCCAGCAGCCTGGGGACAGGGGGCTCACCCCTCCACTTT
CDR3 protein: CASSLGTGGSPLHF

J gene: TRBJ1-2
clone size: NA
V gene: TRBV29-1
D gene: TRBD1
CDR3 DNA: TGCAGCGTTGGGTCGGGACAGGGGCTTGGCTACACCTTC
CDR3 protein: CSVGSGQGLGYTF

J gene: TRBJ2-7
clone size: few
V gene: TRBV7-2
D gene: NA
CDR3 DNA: TGTGCCAGCAGCTTAGAGGGGAAACGCTACGAGCAGTACTTC
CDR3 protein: CASSLEGKRYEQYF

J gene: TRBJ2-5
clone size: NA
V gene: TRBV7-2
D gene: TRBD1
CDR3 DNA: TGTGCCAGCAGCTTAGATTTGGCAGGGGGACGAGAGACCCAGTACTTC
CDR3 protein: CASSLDLAGGRETQYF

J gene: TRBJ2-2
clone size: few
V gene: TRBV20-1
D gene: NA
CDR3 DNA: TGCAGTGGCAGTGACAATCCCGGGGAGCTGTTTTTT
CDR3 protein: CSGSDNPGELFF

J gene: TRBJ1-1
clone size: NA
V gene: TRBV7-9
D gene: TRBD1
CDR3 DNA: TGTGCCAGCAGCCCCGGGACAGGGGGAAACACTGAAGCTTTCTTT
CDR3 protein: CASSPGTGGNTEAFF

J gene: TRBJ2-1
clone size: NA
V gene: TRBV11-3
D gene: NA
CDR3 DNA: TGTGCCAGCAGCCCCACCCGAATGAATGAGCAGTTCTTC
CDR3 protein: CASSPTRMNEQFF

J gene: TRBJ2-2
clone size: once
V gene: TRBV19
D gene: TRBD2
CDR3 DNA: TGTGCCAGTGCACAGCGGGAGGGAACCGCCGGGGAGCTGTTTTTT
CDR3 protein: CASAQREGTAGELFF

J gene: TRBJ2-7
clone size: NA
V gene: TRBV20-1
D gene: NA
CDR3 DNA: TGCAGTGCTTCCCGGGACACAATCTACGAGCAGTACTTC
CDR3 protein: CSASRDTIYEQYF

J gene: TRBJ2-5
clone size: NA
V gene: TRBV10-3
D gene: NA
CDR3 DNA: TGTGCCATCGCGGCTATGAGTAATCAAGAGACCCAGTACTTC
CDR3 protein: CAIAAMSNQETQYF

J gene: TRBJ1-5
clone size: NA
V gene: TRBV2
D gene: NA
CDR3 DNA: TGTGCCAGCAGGCAAGCGGGGGGTGGCAATCGGCCCCAGCATTTT
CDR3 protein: CASRQAGGGNRPQHF

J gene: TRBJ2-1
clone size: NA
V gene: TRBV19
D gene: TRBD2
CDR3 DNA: TGTGCCAGTAGTCAACGGACTAGCGGGAATGCTGGTGAGCAGTTCTTC
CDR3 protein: CASSQRTSGNAGEQFF

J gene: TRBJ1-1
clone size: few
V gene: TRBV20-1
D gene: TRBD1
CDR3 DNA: TGCAGTGCTGGAGTCACAGGGGGATTAAACACTGAAGCTTTCTTT
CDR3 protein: CSAGVTGGLNTEAFF